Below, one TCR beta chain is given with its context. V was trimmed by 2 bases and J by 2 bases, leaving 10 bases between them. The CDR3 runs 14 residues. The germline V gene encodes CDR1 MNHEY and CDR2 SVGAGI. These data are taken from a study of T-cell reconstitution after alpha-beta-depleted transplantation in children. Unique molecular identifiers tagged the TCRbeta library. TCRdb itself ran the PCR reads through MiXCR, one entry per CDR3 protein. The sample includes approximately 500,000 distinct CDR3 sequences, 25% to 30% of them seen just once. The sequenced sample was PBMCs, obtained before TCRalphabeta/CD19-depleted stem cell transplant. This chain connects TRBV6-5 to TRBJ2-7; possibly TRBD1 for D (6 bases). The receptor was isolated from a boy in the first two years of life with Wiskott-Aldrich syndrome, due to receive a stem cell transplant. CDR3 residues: CASSYGGGTYEQYF. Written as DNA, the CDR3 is TGTGCCAGCAGTTACGGGGGCGGTACCTACGAGCAGTACTTC.